Listed here are 21 T cell receptor beta chains from one sample, sequenced in a study of blood T cells in healthy people across ages. PCR was performed a second time for about 7 to 11 cycles using a sample-barcoded 5' primer and a J-beta primer mix. TCRdb redid the calling of the 5' RACE reads with MiXCR, one entry per CDR3 protein. The sample includes some 710,000 distinct CDR3 sequences, about 46% seen only once; the top ten take less than 20%. Material: blood. Receptor source: an elderly man in good health.

The J gene is TRBJ2-3, the V gene TRBV5-1, with D tentatively TRBD2 (6 bases). The CDR3 covers 15 residues. V lost 4 bases to trimming and J lost 4 bases, with 16 bases between them. In germline, CDR1 is SGHRS, CDR2 YFSETQ. CDR3 bases: TGCGCCAGCAGCCCGGACGGCGGAGGGGCAGATACGCAGTATTTT. It codes for CASSPDGGGADTQYF.

This chain connects TRBV11-2 to TRBJ1-1; 8 bases align to TRBD1. The V gene's germline CDR1 is SGHAT and CDR2 FQNNGV. J lost 1 base, V lost 5 bases, and 6 bases had no gene match. The CDR3 contains 15 residues. The CDR3 DNA reads TGTGCCAGCAGCCAAGGACAGGGAAAGAACACTGAAGCTTTCTTT. Its translation is CASSQGQGKNTEAFF.

This clonotype was counted only a few times. The chain combines TRBV2 with TRBJ2-7, with 7 bases fitting TRBD2. The CDR3 consists of 15 residues. After removal of 6 bases from V and 3 bases from J, the junction contained 11 bases not matched to a gene. Germline V gives CDR1 SNHLY, CDR2 FYNNEI. This CDR3 is CASSPIGGRGYEQYF. Written as DNA, the CDR3 is TGTGCCAGCAGCCCAATTGGCGGGAGAGGCTACGAGCAGTACTTC.

The chain carries TRBV5-1 and TRBJ2-3; 7 bases are shared with TRBD1. Trimming removed 0 bases from V and 6 bases from J; junction bases left unmatched: 7. This CDR3 has 15 amino acids. Germline V gene data show CDR1 as SGHRS and CDR2 as YFSETQ. The CDR3 reads CASSLEGQLGDTQYF. In nucleotides, the CDR3 is TGCGCCAGCAGCTTGGAGGGACAGCTGGGCGATACGCAGTATTTT.

This chain joins TRBV27 and TRBJ2-5; D is possibly TRBD1 or TRBD2 (6 bases each). The last part of the DNA fits TRBJ2-7 better; the J call may be wrong. CDR3 length: 16 amino acids. Germline CDR1 MNHEY, CDR2 SMNVEV (reference sequence). CDR3 loop: CASSLKGGALRGEQYF. In nucleotides, the CDR3 is TGTGCCAGCAGTTTAAAGGGGGGCGCGCTTCGAGGCGAGCAGTACTTC.

This clonotype occurred once. This chain links TRBV18 with TRBJ1-1, with D possibly being TRBD1 (5 bases). The V gene's germline CDR1 is KGHSH and CDR2 LQKENI. The V end lost 3 bases, the J end lost 0 bases, and 11 bases lay between the germline ends. The CDR3 runs 15 residues. CDR3: CASSPRDGMNTEAFF. The CDR3 DNA reads TGTGCCAGCTCACCTAGGGACGGAATGAACACTGAAGCTTTCTTT.

This sequence joins TRBV12-3 or TRBV12-4 and TRBJ2-1, with 16 bases aligning to TRBD2. This CDR3 is built from 17 residues. With V trimmed by 6 bases and J by 9 bases, 11 bases remained unmatched. Written as DNA, the CDR3 is TGTGCCAGCAGGGCGCAGGGACTAGCGGGAGGGGGCGGTGAGCAGTTCTTC. It codes for CASRAQGLAGGGGEQFF.

The J gene is TRBJ2-5, the V gene TRBV7-3; tentative D call: TRBD1 (6 bases). This CDR3 comprises 15 residues. V shed 5 bases and J shed 1 base, with 14 bases lying between them. Germline CDR1 reads SGHTA; CDR2 reads FQGTGA. The CDR3 DNA reads as TGTGCCAGCAGCCAGGGGCCAGCGATCCAAGAGACCCAGTACTTC. Its translation is CASSQGPAIQETQYF.

The V and J genes are TRBV3-1 and TRBJ2-7; 8 bases align to TRBD1. The J segment lost 3 bases and the V segment lost 7 bases, leaving 11 bases of the junction unmatched. The CDR3 loop spans 15 amino acids. Germline CDR1 and CDR2: LGHDT and YNNKEL (reference sequence). The CDR3: CASTQGAKNGYEQYF. The CDR3 coding sequence is TGTGCCAGCACTCAGGGGGCTAAAAACGGCTACGAGCAGTACTTC.

As regards this clonotype: Its ends do not fully match the called genes, so a read error is possible. This rearrangement joins TRBV11-3 to TRBJ2-3; 10 bases are shared with TRBD2. This CDR3 spans 15 amino acids. The germline V gene encodes CDR1 SGHNT and CDR2 YENEEA. CDR3 region: CTSSSSGRVTDTQYF. CDR3 coding DNA: TGTACCAGCAGCTCAAGCGGGAGGGTCACAGATACGCAGTATTTT.

The chain employs TRBV18 and TRBJ2-1; 7 nucleotides line up with TRBD1. The CDR3 has 15 residues. Germline-derived CDR1 and CDR2 are KGHSH and LQKENI. V lost 4 bases to trimming and J lost 12 bases; unmatched junction nucleotides: 15. This chain's CDR3 is CASSLVRDSAPVQFF. CDR3 coding DNA: TGTGCCAGCTCACTGGTAAGGGACAGCGCCCCAGTGCAGTTCTTC.

The chain links TRBV6-2 or TRBV6-3 to TRBJ2-1; 8 nucleotides match TRBD2. V dropped 0 bases and J dropped 4; count of bases not matched to a gene: 8. Germline V gene sequence: CDR1 MNHEY, CDR2 SVGEGT. CDR3 size: 17 residues. The CDR3 loop is CASSYSPVAGIYNEQFF. In nucleotides, the CDR3 is TGTGCCAGCAGTTACTCCCCCGTAGCGGGGATATACAATGAGCAGTTCTTC.

The chain carries TRBV6-5 and TRBJ2-1; unclear D gene. The end of the DNA is better explained by TRBJ2-7, so the J call may be wrong. The CDR3 contains 15 residues. From germline, CDR1 is MNHEY and CDR2 SVGAGI. CDR3 sequence: CASKPVLSSYNEQYF. CDR3 nucleotides: TGTGCCAGCAAACCGGTCTTGAGCTCCTACAATGAGCAGTACTTC.

In its sample, this clonotype was seen many times. V and J are TRBV7-3 and TRBJ2-1; D perhaps matches TRBD2 (5 bases). CDR3 length: 14 residues. Germline values: CDR1 SGHTA, CDR2 FQGTGA. Trimming took 6 bases from V and 9 from J, leaving 18 bases between them. This CDR3 reads CASSGQGGIGEQFF. The CDR3 coding sequence is TGTGCCAGCAGTGGCCAAGGAGGTATTGGTGAGCAGTTCTTC.

V is TRBV20-1 and J is TRBJ2-1; D may be TRBD2 (6 bases). The J call is in doubt because the DNA end fits TRBJ2-7 better. Per the germline V gene, CDR1 is DFQATT and CDR2 is SNEGSKA (reference sequence). The CDR3 sequence is 15 residues long. CDR3 loop: CSARKIGSINNEQYF. The CDR3 DNA sequence: TGCAGTGCTCGAAAAATCGGGAGCATAAACAATGAGCAGTACTTC.

The table lists this clonotype with a few counts. This chain's CDR3 is CASSLQGARGPGYTF. CDR3 bases: TGTGCCAGCAGCTTACAGGGGGCGCGAGGACCTGGCTACACCTTC. J is TRBJ1-2 and V is TRBV5-6; 9 bases fit TRBD1. Germline V CDR1 and CDR2: SGHDT, YYEEEE. The CDR3 is 15 residues long. With 2 bases clipped from V and 7 bases from J, the junction kept 9 bases outside the gene matches.

V is TRBV4-2 and J is TRBJ1-1; 7 bases map to TRBD1. J gave up 5 bases and V 0 bases, and 3 bases lay outside the gene matches. Germline values: CDR1 LGHNA, CDR2 YNFKEQ. This CDR3 comprises 14 residues. CDR3 in amino acids: CASSQDTGATEAFF. Here the CDR3 DNA reads TGTGCCAGCAGCCAAGATACAGGGGCTACTGAAGCTTTCTTT.

The CDR3 DNA is TGTGCCAGCAGCTTAAGGGAATGGTCGAGCTCCTACGAGCAGTACTTC. It translates to CASSLREWSSSYEQYF. The chain couples TRBV11-2 to TRBJ2-7; D uncertain. CDR1 SGHAT and CDR2 FQNNGV come from the germline V gene. The CDR3 consists of 16 residues. V was cut by 2 bases and J by 0 bases, with 14 bases left in between.

The chain uses TRBV25-1 and TRBJ2-5; D might be TRBD1 (5 bases). CDR1 is MGHDK and CDR2 is SYGVNS in the germline V gene. Trimming took 7 bases from V and 7 from J, leaving 16 bases between them. The CDR3 covers 13 residues. The CDR3 loop is CASMEQVFGTQYF. In DNA, the CDR3 is TGTGCCAGCATGGAACAGGTATTCGGGACCCAGTACTTC.

The genes are TRBV7-2 and TRBJ2-5; a weak D match, TRBD2 (6 bases). Germline lookup yields CDR1 SGHTA and CDR2 FQGNSA. CDR3 length: 13 amino acids. V lost 5 bases and J 11 bases, leaving 18 bases between the germline ends. The CDR3 loop reads CASSPGTVREQYF. The CDR3 DNA sequence: TGTGCCAGCAGCCCCGGGACCGTTCGGGAGCAGTACTTC.

V is TRBV9 and J is TRBJ2-4, with D perhaps TRBD1 (6 bases). CDR1 SGDLS and CDR2 YYNGEE come from the germline V gene. V gave up 0 bases and J gave up 6 bases, with 13 bases separating them. This CDR3 has 15 residues. DNA for the CDR3: TGTGCCAGCAGCGTAGGCCCAGGGGCGGGAAACATTCAGTACTTC. It translates to CASSVGPGAGNIQYF.